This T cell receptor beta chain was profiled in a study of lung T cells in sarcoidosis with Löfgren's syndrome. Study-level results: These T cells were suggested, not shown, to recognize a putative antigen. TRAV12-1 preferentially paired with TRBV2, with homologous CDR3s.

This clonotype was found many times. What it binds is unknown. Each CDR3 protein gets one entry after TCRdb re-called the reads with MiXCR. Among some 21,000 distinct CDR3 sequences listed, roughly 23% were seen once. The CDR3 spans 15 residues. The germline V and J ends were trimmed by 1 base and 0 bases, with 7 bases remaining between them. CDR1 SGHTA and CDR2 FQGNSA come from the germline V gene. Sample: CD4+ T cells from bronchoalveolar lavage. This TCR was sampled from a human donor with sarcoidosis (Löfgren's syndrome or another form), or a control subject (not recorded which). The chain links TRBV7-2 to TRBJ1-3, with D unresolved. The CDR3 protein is CASSLEGGSGNTIYF. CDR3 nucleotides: TGTGCCAGCAGCTTAGAGGGAGGCTCTGGAAACACCATATATTTT.